This T cell receptor beta chain stems from a study of cytomegalovirus exposure and HLA in healthy donors. Study-wide background: A subsequent analysis stated that the approximately 110 validation repertoires were run on the same platform as the approximately 700 first-cohort repertoires.

To note about this clone: Antigen specificity is unknown.

Broader study findings: Rare sequences made up most TCRs, while some public TCRs were found in many donors. Accounts indicate the classifier identified cytomegalovirus status with strong specificity and sensitivity. Subsequent analysis revealed that first-cohort TCR clusters tended to co-occur in the 130 or so validation repertoires.

This table comes from immunoSEQ multiplex PCR, and its TCRdb copy is limited to in-frame clones, with some not included. The profile covers under 300,000 clones, with approximately 83% appearing a single time and roughly 0.99% taken by the ten largest. J gave up 5 bases and V 7 bases, and 6 bases lay outside the gene matches. CDR3 size: 13 residues. Germline assignment: CDR1 LGHNT and CDR2 FRNRAP. Sequencing was done on a sample of PBMCs. V usage is TRBV12-5 and J usage is TRBJ2-7; 9 bases map to TRBD1. The sequence was collected from a woman between 18 and 30 years old in good health and CMV-seronegative. The CDR3 DNA reads as TGTGCTAGTGCCCCGGACAGGGGCGACGAGCAGTACTTC. Residues: CASAPDRGDEQYF.